These 22 T cell receptor beta chains came from one sample sequenced in a study of blood T cells in healthy people across ages. With a J-beta primer mix and a sample-barcoded 5' primer, a second PCR ran 7 to 11 cycles. Each CDR3 protein is one row after TCRdb ran MiXCR on the 5' RACE reads. The sample includes 1.5 million to 2 million distinct CDR3 sequences, about 35% of them seen just once. Material for sequencing was blood. The receptor set was obtained from a woman aged 25 to 39 in good health.

This clonotype was counted only a few times. CDR3 DNA: TGCGCCAGCAGCTTGGACAGGGGGCCTGAAAAACTGTTTTTT. This translates into CASSLDRGPEKLFF. The rearrangement uses TRBV5-1 and TRBJ1-4, with 9 bases aligning to TRBD1. Germline values: CDR1 SGHRS, CDR2 YFSETQ. The CDR3 runs to 14 residues. V shed 0 bases and J 7 bases; nucleotides not matched to a gene: 1. The complete variable domain, with remaining parts taken from reference TRBV5-1 and TRBJ1-4, reads KAGVTQTPRYLIKTRGQQVTLSCSPISGHRSVSWYQQTPGQGLQFLFEYFSETQRNKGNFPGRFSGRQFSNSRSEMNVSTLELGDSALYLCASSLDRGPEKLFFGSGTQLSVL.

The chain recombines TRBV20-1 with TRBJ1-6; the D is unclear. CDR1 and CDR2 from the germline V gene are DFQATT and SNEGSKA (reference sequence). Trimming pared 5 bases from V and 10 bases from J, leaving 18 bases between. The CDR3 totals 14 residues. The CDR3 loop reads CSARPLLGGSPLHF. CDR3 nucleotide sequence: TGCAGTGCTCGGCCTCTGCTGGGAGGATCACCCCTCCACTTT.

The chain recombines TRBV7-8 with TRBJ2-1, with 14 bases aligning to TRBD2. V lost 5 bases and J lost 0; bases outside the gene matches: 6. This CDR3 comprises 18 residues. CDR1 is SGHVS, CDR2 FQNEAQ, per germline. CDR3 nucleotide sequence: TGTGCCAGCAGCCTGGGACTAGCGGGGGCCTACTCCTACAATGAGCAGTTCTTC. It translates to CASSLGLAGAYSYNEQFF.

The chain links TRBV11-3 to TRBJ2-5, with D possibly being TRBD2 (6 bases). This CDR3 spans 16 amino acids. Trimming cost V 5 bases and J 2 bases, with 18 bases left between them. CDR1 is SGHNT, CDR2 YENEEA, per germline. CDR3 residues: CASSKGLSGGQETQYF. DNA of the CDR3: TGTGCCAGCAGCAAGGGGCTTTCAGGAGGGCAAGAGACCCAGTACTTC.

This sequence joins TRBV5-1 and TRBJ2-1; a possible D gene is TRBD2 (7 bases). Germline V gene sequence: CDR1 SGHRS, CDR2 YFSETQ. This CDR3 has 14 amino acids. Trimming took 4 bases from V and 6 from J, leaving 14 bases between them. The CDR3 loop reads CASSGVGGPNEQFF. The CDR3 DNA reads as TGCGCCAGCAGCGGGGTGGGGGGGCCCAATGAGCAGTTCTTC.

This chain joins TRBV6-1 and TRBJ2-7; 10 nucleotides align to TRBD1. The CDR3 loop spans 15 amino acids. The germline V gene has CDR1 MNHNS and CDR2 SASEGT. V was clipped by 4 bases and J by 2 bases; unmatched bases: 5. CDR3 sequence (DNA): TGTGCCAGCAGTGGGGGACAGGGGCCCGCCTACGAGCAGTACTTC. Encoded protein: CASSGGQGPAYEQYF.

The V gene is TRBV2, the J gene TRBJ1-5; D is unresolved. The CDR3 length is 16 residues. V was clipped by 7 bases and J by 1 base, with 17 bases between them. CDR1 SNHLY and CDR2 FYNNEI come from the germline V gene. CDR3 bases: TGTGCCAGCAAGGCCGGCCGCGAGAAAAGCAATCAGCCCCAGCATTTT. It encodes CASKAGREKSNQPQHF.

This chain uses TRBV3-1 with TRBJ1-1; D is undetermined. Trimming cost V 5 bases and J 1 base, with 8 bases left between them. The CDR3 consists of 13 residues. Germline V gene data show CDR1 as LGHDT and CDR2 as YNNKEL (reference sequence). The CDR3 is CASSTSRNTEAFF. The CDR3 DNA follows: TGTGCCAGCAGCACCTCAAGGAACACTGAAGCTTTCTTT.

The J gene is TRBJ1-2, the V gene TRBV27; 10 nucleotides line up with TRBD1. This CDR3 contains 14 residues. CDR1 is MNHEY and CDR2 is SMNVEV in the germline V gene (reference sequence). The J segment lost 5 bases and the V segment lost 5 bases, leaving 5 bases of the junction unmatched. The CDR3 DNA sequence: TGTGCCAGCAGTCGTCGACAGGGGGCGTATGGCTACACCTTC. It specifies CASSRRQGAYGYTF.

The sample holds many counts of this clonotype. The V call is TRBV29-1, the J call TRBJ2-5; D is unresolved. Germline CDR1 SQVTM, CDR2 ANQGSEA. The germline V and J ends were trimmed by 4 bases and 7 bases, with 13 bases remaining between them. The CDR3 runs 12 residues. CDR3 sequence: CSVGLDVGTQYF. CDR3 DNA sequence: TGCAGCGTTGGCTTGGATGTCGGGACCCAGTACTTC.

This chain joins TRBV4-2 and TRBJ2-3; TRBD1 matches 8 bases. The ends lost 1 base at V and 4 bases at J; junction bases unmatched: 7. This CDR3 contains 16 residues. Germline lookup yields CDR1 LGHNA and CDR2 YNFKEQ. CDR3 protein: CASSQVDRGGADTQYF. DNA of the CDR3: TGTGCCAGCAGCCAAGTAGACAGGGGTGGGGCAGATACGCAGTATTTT.

A few counts support this clonotype. The chain links TRBV12-5 to TRBJ2-7; D is undetermined. The length of the CDR3 is 11 residues. Germline lookup yields CDR1 LGHNT and CDR2 FRNRAP. V lost 4 bases to trimming and J lost 4 bases, with 5 bases between them. CDR3 amino acids: CASGSPYEQYF. The CDR3 DNA sequence: TGTGCTAGTGGTTCCCCGTACGAGCAGTACTTC.

V and J are TRBV29-1 and TRBJ1-1; unclear D gene. V lost 7 bases and J lost 1, with 13 bases in between. The CDR3 extends over 13 amino acids. Germline CDR1 is SQVTM and CDR2 is ANQGSEA. The DNA of the CDR3 is TGCAGCGCGCCCAGCAGATCGAACACTGAAGCTTTCTTT. This gives the protein CSAPSRSNTEAFF.

In its sample, this clonotype was seen many times. The chain carries TRBV20-1 and TRBJ1-6; D not resolved. Trimming removed 1 base at V and 9 bases at J, with 13 bases between. The CDR3 has 14 residues. Per germline, CDR1 DFQATT and CDR2 SNEGSKA (reference sequence). CDR3 bases: TGCAGTGCTAGAGTGGGTCCAGTAGGTTCACCCCTCCACTTT. Translation gives CSARVGPVGSPLHF.

This clonotype appeared a single time. The junction shows a germline mismatch at one end, possibly a read error. CDR3 loop: CANSSLWSTDTQYF. The CDR3 nucleotides are TGTGCCAACAGTTCCCTTTGGTCCACAGATACGCAGTATTTT. This chain connects TRBV27 to TRBJ2-3; no reliable D call. CDR1 MNHEY and CDR2 SMNVEV come from the germline V gene (reference sequence). This CDR3 comprises 14 residues.

The rearrangement links TRBV6-2 or TRBV6-3 to TRBJ2-7; TRBD2 is a possible D gene (6 bases). Trimming cost V 4 bases and J 3 bases, with 19 bases left between them. The CDR3 has 16 amino acids. CDR1 MNHEY and CDR2 SVGEGT come from the germline V gene. CDR3 sequence reads: CASSFPGVAAYYEQYF. The CDR3 region has the DNA TGTGCCAGCAGTTTCCCGGGGGTAGCGGCCTACTACGAGCAGTACTTC.

The CDR3 DNA reads as TGTGCCAGCAGCTTACCTAAGGATGCTTTTTATGGCTACACCTTC. Translation gives CASSLPKDAFYGYTF. The V call is TRBV7-8, the J call TRBJ1-2; D not certain. Germline-derived CDR1 and CDR2 are SGHVS and FQNEAQ. V lost 2 bases, J lost 5 bases, and 15 bases lay in between. The CDR3 totals 15 residues.

This rearrangement joins TRBV27 to TRBJ1-5; D gene unclear. The CDR3 is made up of 16 amino acids. CDR1 MNHEY and CDR2 SMNVEV come from the germline V gene (reference sequence). V was shortened by 0 bases and J by 1 base, with 10 bases between the two germline ends. In nucleotides, the CDR3 is TGTGCCAGCAGTTTATCGTTCGGAGGCAGCAATCAGCCCCAGCATTTT. It encodes CASSLSFGGSNQPQHF.

This clonotype was picked up many times. The chain is built from TRBV29-1 and TRBJ2-5; the D call may be TRBD1 or TRBD2 (5 bases each). The CDR3 length is 13 residues. Trimming removed 4 bases at V and 4 bases at J, with 13 bases between. Germline-derived CDR1 and CDR2 are SQVTM and ANQGSEA. CDR3 in DNA: TGCAGCGTTGCGGGACCCCCCGGAGAGACCCAGTACTTC. This encodes CSVAGPPGETQYF.

The rearrangement uses TRBV10-3 and TRBJ1-1; D is unresolved. The CDR3 is made up of 13 amino acids. The V end was cut by 4 bases, the J end by 3 bases, with 9 bases between. The V gene's germline CDR1 is ENHRY and CDR2 SYGVKD. CDR3 sequence reads: CAISGLGDTEAFF. The CDR3 DNA reads TGTGCCATCAGTGGCCTCGGGGACACTGAAGCTTTCTTT.

The CDR3 is CAISESGYSPLHF. CDR3 sequence (DNA): TGTGCCATCAGTGAGTCGGGGTATTCACCCCTCCACTTT. The chain employs TRBV10-3 and TRBJ1-6; unclear D gene. V dropped 0 bases and J dropped 8 bases, with 5 bases sitting between them. CDR1 and CDR2 from the germline V gene are ENHRY and SYGVKD. The CDR3 totals 13 residues.

This clonotype was detected ten times or more. V and J are TRBV29-1 and TRBJ2-5; no reliable D call. The germline gives CDR1 SQVTM, CDR2 ANQGSEA. Trimming removed 0 bases at V and 2 bases at J, with 4 bases between. The CDR3 consists of 12 residues. In DNA, the CDR3 is TGCAGCGTTGAAGAAGGACAAGAGACCCAGTACTTC. As protein: CSVEEGQETQYF.